This T cell receptor beta chain comes out of a study of control samples from healthy donors and cancer patients. The CDR3 is 15 residues long. V shed 2 bases and J shed 3 bases, with 14 bases lying between them. CDR1 is SGDLS and CDR2 is YYNGEE in the germline V gene. TCRdb's table, derived via immunoSEQ multiplex PCR, lists solely in-frame clones and lacks some. The sample records 70,000 or so clones, approximately 89% being singletons. The J gene is TRBJ1-1, the V gene TRBV9, with D perhaps matching TRBD1 (5 bases). This receptor was obtained from a man between 60 and 75 years old with lung cancer. Sequencing was done on a sample of PBMCs. CDR3 sequence: CASSVGTQRDTEAFF. In DNA, the CDR3 is TGTGCCAGCAGCGTCGGGACTCAAAGGGACACTGAAGCTTTCTTT.